Below, 9 T cell receptor beta chains from the same sample are listed, as sequenced in a study of blood T cell repertoires in COVID-19. Clones were read by immunoSEQ multiplex PCR, and TCRdb kept only the in-frame ones, dropping some. The sample comprises about 250,000 clones, about 90% of which are singletons, and around 1.4% rests with the top ten. Sequences were obtained from peripheral blood. The receptors were gathered from a man aged 80 or over with acute or convalescent COVID-19.

The chain is built from TRBV5-1 and TRBJ2-1; possible D gene TRBD1, 7 bases. The CDR3 covers 17 residues. V lost 1 base and J lost 0, with 14 bases in between. CDR1 SGHRS and CDR2 YFSETQ come from the germline V gene. The CDR3: CASSLRGTDSSYNEQFF. The DNA of the CDR3 is TGCGCCAGCAGCTTGCGCGGGACAGATAGCTCCTACAATGAGCAGTTCTTC.

The gene calls are TRBV3-1 (or the pseudogene TRBV3-2) and TRBJ2-1, with D unclear. V gave up 0 bases and J gave up 9 bases, with 12 bases separating them. The germline gives CDR1 LGHDT, CDR2 YNNKEL (reference sequence). The CDR3 extends over 14 amino acids. The CDR3 is CASSQDLNSSEQFF. The CDR3 DNA is TGTGCCAGCAGCCAAGATTTAAACTCAAGTGAGCAGTTCTTC.

The rearrangement joins TRBV5-4 to TRBJ1-1; 7 positions agree with TRBD1. With 4 bases clipped from V and 3 bases from J, the junction kept 6 bases outside the gene matches. The length of the CDR3 is 14 residues. Germline CDR1 is SGHNT and CDR2 is YYREEE (reference sequence). The CDR3 loop is CASSPLGQYTEAFF. The DNA of the CDR3 is TGTGCCAGCAGCCCTCTGGGACAGTACACTGAAGCTTTCTTT.

The chain carries TRBV11-2 and TRBJ2-1, with D tentatively TRBD2 (5 bases). From germline, CDR1 is SGHAT and CDR2 FQNNGV. V was trimmed by 1 base and J by 3 bases, leaving 13 bases between them. The CDR3 runs to 16 residues. CDR3 sequence: CASSLGRSRLYNEQFF. CDR3 coding DNA: TGTGCCAGCAGCTTAGGGAGGTCCAGGCTCTACAATGAGCAGTTCTTC.

The CDR3 nucleotides read TGCGCCAGCAGAATCAGGGGACAAGGAGGAGGGAACACTGAAGCTTTCTTT. Amino acids: CASRIRGQGGGNTEAFF. The chain employs TRBV5-1 and TRBJ1-1, with a tentative D call TRBD1 (6 bases). The CDR3 extends over 17 amino acids. The germline V gene encodes CDR1 SGHRS and CDR2 YFSETQ. V lost 5 bases and J lost 1, with 21 bases in between.

The table lists this clone with a count of one. The chain recombines TRBV12-5 with TRBJ2-7, with no clear D. The germline V gene encodes CDR1 LGHNT and CDR2 FRNRAP. The CDR3 sequence is 17 residues long. Trimming removed 4 bases from V and 3 bases from J, with 22 bases in between. The CDR3 loop reads CASGSLPGPVTDYEQYF. For the CDR3, the DNA is TGTGCTAGTGGTTCCCTACCAGGCCCGGTCACCGACTACGAGCAGTACTTC.

The chain combines TRBV7-9 with TRBJ2-5; D is uncertain. V was pared by 1 base and J by 1 base, with 16 bases between. Looked up from germline, CDR1 is SEHNR and CDR2 is FQNEAQ (reference sequence). The CDR3 extends over 17 amino acids. The CDR3 region is CASSLGSLTGGQETQYF. The CDR3 DNA reads as TGTGCCAGCAGCTTAGGTAGCCTGACTGGCGGCCAAGAGACCCAGTACTTC. The full variable domain, its missing parts supplied by reference TRBV7-9 and TRBJ2-5, is DTGVSQNPRHKITKRGQNVTFRCDPISEHNRLYWYRQTLGQGPEFLTYFQNEAQLEKSRLLSDRFSAERPKGSFSTLEIQRTEQGDSAMYLCASSLGSLTGGQETQYFGPGTRLLVL.

This chain's CDR3 is CASRSSNQPQHF. DNA of the CDR3: TGTGCCAGCAGGAGTAGCAATCAGCCCCAGCATTTT. V is TRBV28 and J is TRBJ1-5; D gene ambiguous. The germline V and J ends were trimmed by 6 bases and 0 bases, with 3 bases remaining between them. The length of the CDR3 is 12 residues. CDR1 and CDR2 from the germline V gene are MDHEN and SYDVKM.

This rearrangement joins TRBV3-1 (or the pseudogene TRBV3-2) to TRBJ2-3; 12 bases line up with TRBD2. V lost 4 bases to trimming and J lost 5 bases; unmatched junction nucleotides: 4. Per the germline V gene, CDR1 is LGHDT and CDR2 is YNNKEL (reference sequence). The CDR3 sequence is 15 residues long. This CDR3 is CASSPRTSGVDTQYF. The CDR3 nucleotides read TGTGCCAGCAGCCCCAGGACTAGCGGGGTAGATACGCAGTATTTT.